The next 21 T cell receptor beta chains were all read from a single sample in a study of identical twins. Each CDR3 protein is one row after TCRdb ran MiXCR on the 5' RACE reads. Of approximately 140,000 distinct CDR3 sequences in the sample, 3% to 4% were seen once. The sequenced sample consisted of memory T cells sorted from blood. Every receptor here comes from a young man in good health.

This clonotype was detected only a few times. V is TRBV2 and J is TRBJ2-5; D gene unclear. Trimming removed 6 bases at V and 2 bases at J, with 16 bases between. The germline gives CDR1 SNHLY, CDR2 FYNNEI. CDR3 length: 15 residues. The CDR3 sequence: CASREATRTQETQYF. The CDR3 nucleotides are TGTGCCAGCAGAGAGGCCACGCGAACTCAAGAGACCCAGTACTTC.

This clonotype was seen repeatedly, ten times or more. The chain couples TRBV5-1 to TRBJ2-5; 8 bases match TRBD2. Germline assignment: CDR1 SGHRS and CDR2 YFSETQ. V lost 4 bases and J lost 1; bases outside the gene matches: 9. The CDR3 length is 16 residues. CDR3 sequence reads: CASSPALAGSQETQYF. The CDR3 DNA sequence: TGCGCCAGCAGCCCAGCCCTAGCGGGTAGCCAAGAGACCCAGTACTTC.

This clonotype has at least ten counts. The CDR3 DNA follows: TGTGCCAGCAGATCATCGGGACTAGGGGTTTTCTTC. Protein sequence: CASRSSGLGVFF. The chain links TRBV5-6 to TRBJ2-1; 8 positions match TRBD2. The J segment lost 16 bases and the V segment lost 5 bases, leaving 11 bases of the junction unmatched. This CDR3 is built from 12 residues. In germline, CDR1 is SGHDT, CDR2 YYEEEE.

This clonotype showed up many times. The gene calls are TRBV20-1 and TRBJ2-2; 7 bases map to TRBD1. The CDR3 totals 15 residues. The V gene's germline CDR1 is DFQATT and CDR2 SNEGSKA (reference sequence). Losses at the gene ends were 3 bases for V and 3 bases for J; bases not matched to a gene: 7. CDR3 loop: CSASTGVLDTGELFF. Written as DNA, the CDR3 is TGCAGTGCTAGCACAGGGGTTTTGGACACCGGGGAGCTGTTTTTT.

This clonotype has ten or more counts. The chain is built from TRBV30 and TRBJ1-1; maybe TRBD1 (6 bases). CDR3 length: 14 residues. Trimming pared 2 bases from V and 6 bases from J, leaving 16 bases between. Germline V gene lookup returns CDR1 GTSNPN and CDR2 SVGIG (reference sequence). The CDR3 bases are TGTGCCTGGAGTACACAAGGACAGTTTCCTGAAGCTTTCTTT. It yields the protein CAWSTQGQFPEAFF.

This clonotype was counted ten times or more. CDR3 nucleotides: TGTGCCAGCAGTCCCGGTAATGGGGGAAACATTCAGTACTTC. Its translation is CASSPGNGGNIQYF. The chain employs TRBV12-3 or TRBV12-4 and TRBJ2-4; D tentatively reads TRBD1 or TRBD2 (5 bases each). The CDR3 length is 14 residues. V was cut by 5 bases and J by 6 bases, with 14 bases left in between.

This clonotype was counted ten times or more. The chain employs TRBV7-8 and TRBJ1-4, with D unclear. The CDR3 runs 14 residues. V lost 1 base to trimming and J lost 0 bases, with 3 bases between them. Germline V gives CDR1 SGHVS, CDR2 FQNEAQ. The CDR3 DNA follows: TGTGCCAGCAGCTTAGGCTCAACTAATGAAAAACTGTTTTTT. It is translated as CASSLGSTNEKLFF.

This clonotype was seen at least ten times. The chain joins TRBV12-3 or TRBV12-4 to TRBJ1-1; D possibly corresponds to TRBD1 (5 bases). V was pared by 3 bases and J by 7 bases, with 9 bases between. This CDR3 has 12 residues. In DNA, the CDR3 is TGTGCCAGCAGTTTCGGGACGGTTGAAGCTTTCTTT. It encodes CASSFGTVEAFF.

A word on this clonotype: A much larger clonotype is one base distant, so this may be a read error. The rearrangement links TRBV20-1 to TRBJ1-5; tentative D call: TRBD1 (5 bases). CDR3 size: 14 residues. Germline assignment: CDR1 DFQATT and CDR2 SNEGSKA (reference sequence). The CDR3 DNA follows: TGCAGTGCTAGAGATTGGCAGGACAATCAGCACCAGCATTTT. This gives the protein CSARDWQDNQHQHF.

In this sample, this clonotype turned up many times. The rearrangement joins TRBV6-2 or TRBV6-3 to TRBJ2-1; TRBD1 matches at 8 bases. The CDR3 is 15 amino acids. The V and J ends lost 6 bases and 7 bases, in that order; junction bases with no gene match: 11. The germline CDR1 and CDR2 sequences are MNHEY and SVGEGT. This chain's CDR3 is CASRVKTGVRNEQFF. The CDR3 coding sequence is TGTGCCAGCAGGGTAAAGACAGGGGTAAGGAATGAGCAGTTCTTC.

This clonotype has ten or more counts. The chain joins TRBV11-2 to TRBJ2-3; the D gene could be TRBD1 or TRBD2 (5 bases each). Per germline, CDR1 SGHAT and CDR2 FQNNGV. V was shortened by 3 bases and J by 5 bases, with 18 bases between the two germline ends. The CDR3 loop spans 16 amino acids. The CDR3 protein is CASSLGRTGNEDTQYF. DNA for the CDR3: TGTGCCAGCAGCTTGGGGCGGACGGGAAATGAAGATACGCAGTATTTT. Complete variable domain (other parts from reference TRBV11-2 and TRBJ2-3): EAGVAQSPRYKIIEKRQSVAFWCNPISGHATLYWYQQILGQGPKLLIQFQNNGVVDDSQLPKDRFSAERLKGVDSTLKIQPAKLEDSAVYLCASSLGRTGNEDTQYFGPGTRLTVL.

This clonotype was seen ten or more times. The V and J genes are TRBV10-3 and TRBJ2-2, with D maybe TRBD2 (5 bases). CDR1 is ENHRY and CDR2 is SYGVKD in the germline V gene. Trimming shortened V by 3 bases and J by 1 base, and 15 bases separated the two germline ends. The CDR3 loop spans 17 amino acids. The CDR3: CAISEDLAAMNTGELFF. In nucleotides, the CDR3 is TGTGCCATCAGTGAAGACCTAGCAGCAATGAACACCGGGGAGCTGTTTTTT.

This clonotype occurred many times. The chain links TRBV20-1 to TRBJ2-1; D is perhaps TRBD2 (5 bases). The CDR3 length is 13 residues. The V gene lost 6 bases and the J gene lost 4 bases, with 13 bases spanning the gap. CDR1 DFQATT and CDR2 SNEGSKA come from the germline V gene (reference sequence). CDR3 amino acids: CSAPGVGYNEQFF. Written as DNA, the CDR3 is TGCAGTGCCCCCGGGGTAGGGTACAATGAGCAGTTCTTC.

There are many counts of this clonotype. The gene calls are TRBV6-5 and TRBJ2-1; 9 bases are a match to TRBD2. Germline V CDR1 and CDR2: MNHEY, SVGAGI. Trimming removed 2 bases from V and 6 bases from J; junction bases left unmatched: 8. The CDR3 extends over 16 amino acids. CDR3 loop: CASSYGGSGSLNEQFF. The CDR3 DNA reads as TGTGCCAGCAGTTACGGCGGTAGCGGGAGTCTCAATGAGCAGTTCTTC.

This clonotype has a count of ten or more. The chain links TRBV20-1 to TRBJ1-2; no clear D gene. This CDR3 is built from 12 residues. With 3 bases removed from V and 6 bases from J, the gap between germline ends came to 11 bases. Germline V gene sequence: CDR1 DFQATT, CDR2 SNEGSKA (reference sequence). CDR3 loop: CSASEPINGYTF. In DNA, the CDR3 is TGCAGTGCTAGCGAGCCAATTAATGGCTACACCTTC.

This clonotype was counted at least ten times. The rearrangement uses TRBV5-6 and TRBJ1-5; a weak D match, TRBD1 (6 bases). The CDR3 extends over 14 amino acids. The germline V gene has CDR1 SGHDT and CDR2 YYEEEE. V lost 2 bases and J lost 6, with 12 bases in between. The CDR3 DNA follows: TGTGCCAGCAGCTTTAGCACAGGGTTTCAGCCCCAGCATTTT. Encoded protein: CASSFSTGFQPQHF.

This clonotype appeared many times. The gene calls are TRBV7-9 and TRBJ2-7, with D tentatively TRBD2 (5 bases). Per the germline V gene, CDR1 is SEHNR and CDR2 is FQNEAQ (reference sequence). Trimming removed 8 bases from V and 1 base from J, with 12 bases in between. CDR3 length: 13 residues. In nucleotides, the CDR3 is TGTGCCAGCCGTAAAAGCGGATCCTACGAGCAGTACGTC. Translation gives CASRKSGSYEQYV.

Details on this clonotype: Being one base from a much bigger clone, this may be a read error. CDR3 DNA: TGTGCCAGCAGCGGGTGGGTGGAGAGCCGGGAGCTGTTTTTT. Translating gives CASSGWVESRELFF. The chain recombines TRBV11-2 with TRBJ2-2; no clear D gene. Germline lookup yields CDR1 SGHAT and CDR2 FQNNGV. The V gene lost 5 bases and the J gene lost 9 bases, with 16 bases spanning the gap. The CDR3 is 14 residues long.

The V gene is TRBV3-1, the J gene TRBJ2-7, with D unclear. Trimming removed 1 base from V and 7 bases from J, with 11 bases in between. Germline lookup yields CDR1 LGHDT and CDR2 YNNKEL (reference sequence). This CDR3 contains 13 residues. CDR3 region: CASSQVRGGEQYV. The CDR3 DNA sequence: TGTGCCAGCAGCCAAGTAAGAGGCGGTGAGCAGTACGTC.

Turning to this clonotype: A much larger clonotype is one base distant, so this may be a read error. The conserved closing phenylalanine or tryptophan is absent in this CDR3, likely reflecting a read error. The chain links TRBV10-2 to TRBJ1-2; possible D gene TRBD1, 5 bases. This CDR3 has 13 residues. Germline assignment: CDR1 WSHSY and CDR2 SAAADI. V was shortened by 8 bases and J by 4 bases, with 14 bases between the two germline ends. The CDR3 DNA is TGCGCCAGCCGGGACCTTGCCCCCTATGGCTACACCATC. It codes for CASRDLAPYGYTI.

This clonotype was counted at least ten times. This chain uses TRBV20-1 with TRBJ1-1; 9 bases align to TRBD1. Unmatched junction bases numbered 6, after V lost 3 bases and J lost 1 base. Germline CDR1 and CDR2: DFQATT and SNEGSKA (reference sequence). The CDR3 covers 15 residues. The CDR3 loop is CSASLGQGTNTEAFF. The CDR3 region has the DNA TGCAGTGCTAGCCTAGGACAGGGGACGAACACTGAAGCTTTCTTT.